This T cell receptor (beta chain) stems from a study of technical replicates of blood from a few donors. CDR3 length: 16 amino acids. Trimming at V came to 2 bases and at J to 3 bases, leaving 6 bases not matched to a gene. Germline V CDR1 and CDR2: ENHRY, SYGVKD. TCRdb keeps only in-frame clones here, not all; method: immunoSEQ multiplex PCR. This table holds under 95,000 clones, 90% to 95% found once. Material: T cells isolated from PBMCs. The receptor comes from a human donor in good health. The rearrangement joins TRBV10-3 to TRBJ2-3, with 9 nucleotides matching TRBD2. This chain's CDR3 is CAISEVGSGSTDTQYF. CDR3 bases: TGTGCCATCAGTGAGGTCGGTAGCGGGAGTACAGATACGCAGTATTTT.